This TCR beta chain emerged from a study of human T cells and chemical hapten exposure. Across the study: Patients got weekly scalp diphenylcyclopropenone doses over the approximately 24-week study.

Time point: patch test 1, 2 weeks after DPC sensitization. The treatment is: therapeutic diphenylcyclopropenone sensitization with weekly scalp DPC. Each donor was an alopecia patient between 18 and 70 years of age who qualified for DPC. It was unfractionated whole blood from which total RNA was extracted. The sample holds a few counts of this clonotype. In the library, unique molecular identifiers were attached to individual cDNA molecules. In TCRdb, the RACE reads were re-called with MiXCR into one record per CDR3 protein. The repertoire holds 65,000 to 85,000 distinct CDR3 sequences, with around a tenth as singletons. V was pared by 4 bases and J by 2 bases, with 13 bases between. CDR3 length equals 15 residues. Germline CDR1 reads SGHVS; CDR2 reads FNYEAQ.

The chain joins TRBV7-6 to TRBJ2-3, with D possibly matching TRBD2 (6 bases). This sample comprised whole blood, obtained in connection with sensitization to the hapten diphenylcyclopropenone (DPC). This receptor was taken from a woman in her forties or fifties with alopecia areata. Some clones in this sample may be carry-over from other donors' samples. CDR3 sequence: CASSSRLVPTDTQYF. DNA of the CDR3: TGTGCCAGCAGCTCCCGACTAGTGCCCACAGATACGCAGTATTTT.